Following are 3 T cell receptor beta chains from one sample sequenced in a study of shared T cell receptors in the human thymus. Clones were read by immunoSEQ multiplex PCR, and TCRdb kept only the in-frame ones, dropping some. The sample includes 500,000 to 750,000 clones, approximately 87% of them seen just once. These data also formed part of another study, on human thymus T cells.

Sequencing input: thymocytes. These receptors were obtained from a boy in the first two years of life with a congenital heart defect.

The rearrangement links TRBV9 to TRBJ2-3, with TRBD2 matching over 8 bases. The V and J ends lost 5 bases and 0 bases, in that order; junction bases with no gene match: 11. The CDR3 totals 17 residues. From germline, CDR1 is SGDLS and CDR2 YYNGEE. The CDR3 coding sequence is TGTGCCAGCAGGGCACTAGCGGACCACTGGAGCACAGATACGCAGTATTTT. Translating gives CASRALADHWSTDTQYF.

The chain recombines TRBV5-6 with TRBJ1-2, with 7 positions matching TRBD1. Germline lookup yields CDR1 SGHDT and CDR2 YYEEEE. The CDR3 length is 15 residues. V trimming: 4 bases; J trimming: 0 bases; junction bases outside the gene matches: 6. The CDR3 here is CASSPGQTPNYGYTF. The CDR3 nucleotides are TGTGCCAGCAGCCCGGGACAGACCCCTAACTATGGCTACACCTTC.

V and J are TRBV2 and TRBJ2-1; possibly TRBD1 for D (6 bases). Germline V gives CDR1 SNHLY, CDR2 FYNNEI. The CDR3 has 15 amino acids. Trimming removed 10 bases at V and 5 bases at J, with 21 bases between. The CDR3 nucleotides read TGTGCCACCTACTACTCGCGGACAGCCAACAATGAGCAGTTCTTC. Protein product: CATYYSRTANNEQFF.